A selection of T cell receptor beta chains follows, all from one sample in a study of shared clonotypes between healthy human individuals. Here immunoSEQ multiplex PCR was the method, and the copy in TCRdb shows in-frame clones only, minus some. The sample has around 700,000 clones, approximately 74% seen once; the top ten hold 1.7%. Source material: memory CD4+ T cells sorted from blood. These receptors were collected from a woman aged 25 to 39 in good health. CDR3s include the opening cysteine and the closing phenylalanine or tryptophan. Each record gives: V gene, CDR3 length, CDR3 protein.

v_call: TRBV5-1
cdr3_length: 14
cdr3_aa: CASSLTANTGELFF

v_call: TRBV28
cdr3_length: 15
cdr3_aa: CASSSGQGDGNEQFF

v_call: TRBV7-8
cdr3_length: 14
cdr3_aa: CASSLSSGSKEQFF

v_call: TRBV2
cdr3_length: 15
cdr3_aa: CASSREKVGVTEAFF

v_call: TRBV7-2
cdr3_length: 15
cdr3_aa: CASSLGSRAYNEQFF

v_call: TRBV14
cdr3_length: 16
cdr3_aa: CASSHSRDSNFYEQYF

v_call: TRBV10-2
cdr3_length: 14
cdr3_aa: CASSEAGGNQPQHF

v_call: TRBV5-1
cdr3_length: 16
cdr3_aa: CASSLGQGGGNQPQHF

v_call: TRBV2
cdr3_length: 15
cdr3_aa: CASSEYPAGGYGYTF

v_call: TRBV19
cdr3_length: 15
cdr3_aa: CASSIGLAGADTQYF

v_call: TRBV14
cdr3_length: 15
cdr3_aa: CASSLGQISKNIQYF

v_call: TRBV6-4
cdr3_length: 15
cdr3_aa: CASSEGSGSSYEQYF

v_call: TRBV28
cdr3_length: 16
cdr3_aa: CASSLYEARGRGGYTF